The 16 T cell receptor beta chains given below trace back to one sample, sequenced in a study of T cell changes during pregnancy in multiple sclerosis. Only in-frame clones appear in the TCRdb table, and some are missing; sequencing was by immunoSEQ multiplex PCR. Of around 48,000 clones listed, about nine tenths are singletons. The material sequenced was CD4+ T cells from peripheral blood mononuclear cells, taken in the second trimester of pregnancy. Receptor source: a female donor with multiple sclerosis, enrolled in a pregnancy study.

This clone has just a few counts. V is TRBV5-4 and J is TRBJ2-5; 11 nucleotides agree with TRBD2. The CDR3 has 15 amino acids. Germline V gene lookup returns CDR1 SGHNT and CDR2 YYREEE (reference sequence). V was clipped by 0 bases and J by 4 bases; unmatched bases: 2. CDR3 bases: TGTGCCAGCAGCTTGGACCTAGCGGGAGGAGAGACCCAGTACTTC. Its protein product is CASSLDLAGGETQYF.

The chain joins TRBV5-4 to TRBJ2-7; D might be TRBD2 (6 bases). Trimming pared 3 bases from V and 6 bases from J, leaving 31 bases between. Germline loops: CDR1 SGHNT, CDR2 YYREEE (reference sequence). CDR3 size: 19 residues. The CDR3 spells CASSSHKGRDSFPGGEQYF. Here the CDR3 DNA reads TGTGCCAGCAGCTCCCACAAAGGTCGGGACTCTTTTCCCGGGGGCGAGCAGTACTTC. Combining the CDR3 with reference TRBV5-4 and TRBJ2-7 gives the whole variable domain ETGVTQSPTHLIKTRGQQVTLRCSSQSGHNTVSWYQQALGQGPQFIFQYYREEENGRGNFPPRFSGLQFPNYSSELNVNALELDDSALYLCASSSHKGRDSFPGGEQYFGPGTRLTVT.

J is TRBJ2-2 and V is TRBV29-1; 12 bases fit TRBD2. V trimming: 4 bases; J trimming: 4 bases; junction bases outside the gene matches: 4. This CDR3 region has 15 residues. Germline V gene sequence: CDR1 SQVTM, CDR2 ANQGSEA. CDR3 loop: CSVALAGGVTGELFF. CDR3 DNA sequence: TGCAGCGTTGCCCTAGCGGGAGGGGTCACCGGGGAGCTGTTTTTT.

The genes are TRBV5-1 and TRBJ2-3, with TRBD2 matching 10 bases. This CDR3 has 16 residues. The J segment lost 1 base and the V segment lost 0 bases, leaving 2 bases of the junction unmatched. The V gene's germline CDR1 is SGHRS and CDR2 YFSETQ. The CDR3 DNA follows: TGCGCCAGCAGCTTGGCCGGGACTAGCGGCACAGATACGCAGTATTTT. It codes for CASSLAGTSGTDTQYF. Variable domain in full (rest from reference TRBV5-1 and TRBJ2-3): KAGVTQTPRYLIKTRGQQVTLSCSPISGHRSVSWYQQTPGQGLQFLFEYFSETQRNKGNFPGRFSGRQFSNSRSEMNVSTLELGDSALYLCASSLAGTSGTDTQYFGPGTRLTVL.

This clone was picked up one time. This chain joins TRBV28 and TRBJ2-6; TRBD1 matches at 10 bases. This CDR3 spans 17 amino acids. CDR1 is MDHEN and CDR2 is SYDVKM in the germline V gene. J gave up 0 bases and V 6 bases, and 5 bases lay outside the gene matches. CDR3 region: CASSRDRGLSGANVLTF. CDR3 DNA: TGTGCCAGCAGCCGGGACAGGGGTCTCTCTGGGGCCAACGTCCTGACTTTC.

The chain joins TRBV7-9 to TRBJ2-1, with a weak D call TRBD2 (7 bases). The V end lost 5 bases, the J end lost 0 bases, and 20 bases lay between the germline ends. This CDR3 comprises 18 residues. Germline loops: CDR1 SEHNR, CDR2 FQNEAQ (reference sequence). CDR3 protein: CASSPDPGGAGSYNEQFF. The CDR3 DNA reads TGTGCCAGCAGCCCCGACCCGGGGGGCGCGGGCTCCTACAATGAGCAGTTCTTC.

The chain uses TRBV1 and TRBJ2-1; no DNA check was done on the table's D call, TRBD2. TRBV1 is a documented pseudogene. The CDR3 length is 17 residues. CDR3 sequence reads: CTSSQDPPVGSCNEQFF. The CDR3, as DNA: TGCACCAGCAGCCAAGATCCGCCGGTGGGGAGCTGTAATGAGCAGTTCTTC.

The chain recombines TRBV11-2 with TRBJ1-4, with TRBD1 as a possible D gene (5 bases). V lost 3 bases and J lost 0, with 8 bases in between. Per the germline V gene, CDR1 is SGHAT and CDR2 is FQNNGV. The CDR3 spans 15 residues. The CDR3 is CASSLGGATNEKLFF. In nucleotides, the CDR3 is TGTGCCAGCAGCTTGGGGGGTGCAACTAATGAAAAACTGTTTTTT.

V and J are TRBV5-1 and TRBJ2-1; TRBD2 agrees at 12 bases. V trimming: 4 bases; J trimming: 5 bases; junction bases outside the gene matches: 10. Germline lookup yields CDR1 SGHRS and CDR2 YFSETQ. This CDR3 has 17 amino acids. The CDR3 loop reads CASSIKTSGSSHNEQFF. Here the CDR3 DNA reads TGCGCCAGCAGCATTAAGACTAGCGGGAGTAGCCACAATGAGCAGTTCTTC.

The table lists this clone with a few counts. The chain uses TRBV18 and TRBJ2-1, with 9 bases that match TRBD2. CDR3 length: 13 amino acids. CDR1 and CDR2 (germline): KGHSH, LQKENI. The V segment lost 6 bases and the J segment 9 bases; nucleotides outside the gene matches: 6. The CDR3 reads CASSERLAVEQFF. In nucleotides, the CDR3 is TGTGCCAGCTCGGAAAGACTAGCGGTTGAGCAGTTCTTC.

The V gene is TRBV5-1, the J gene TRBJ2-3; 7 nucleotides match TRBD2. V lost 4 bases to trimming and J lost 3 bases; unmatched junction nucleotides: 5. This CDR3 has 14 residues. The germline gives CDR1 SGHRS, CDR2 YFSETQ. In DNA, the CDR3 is TGCGCCAGCAGCCGGGGGGAGATTACAGATACGCAGTATTTT. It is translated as CASSRGEITDTQYF. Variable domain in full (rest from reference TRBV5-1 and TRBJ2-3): KAGVTQTPRYLIKTRGQQVTLSCSPISGHRSVSWYQQTPGQGLQFLFEYFSETQRNKGNFPGRFSGRQFSNSRSEMNVSTLELGDSALYLCASSRGEITDTQYFGPGTRLTVL.

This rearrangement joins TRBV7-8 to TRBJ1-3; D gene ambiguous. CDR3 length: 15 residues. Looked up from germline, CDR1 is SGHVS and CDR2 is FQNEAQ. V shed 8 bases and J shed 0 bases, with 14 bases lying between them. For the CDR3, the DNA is TGTGCCAGCCGCTCCCTCGGGGACTCTGGAAACACCATATATTTT. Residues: CASRSLGDSGNTIYF.

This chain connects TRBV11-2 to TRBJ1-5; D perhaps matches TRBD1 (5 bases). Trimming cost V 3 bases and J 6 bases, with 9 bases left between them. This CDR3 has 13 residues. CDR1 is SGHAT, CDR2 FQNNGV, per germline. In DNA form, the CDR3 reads TGTGCCAGCAGCTTCCAGGGAACTCAGCCCCAGCATTTT. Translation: CASSFQGTQPQHF.

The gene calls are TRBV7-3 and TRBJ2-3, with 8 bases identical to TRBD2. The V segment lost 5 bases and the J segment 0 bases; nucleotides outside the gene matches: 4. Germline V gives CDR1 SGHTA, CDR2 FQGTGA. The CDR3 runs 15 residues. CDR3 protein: CASSAKRESTDTQYF. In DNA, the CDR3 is TGTGCCAGCAGCGCGAAGCGGGAGAGCACAGATACGCAGTATTTT.

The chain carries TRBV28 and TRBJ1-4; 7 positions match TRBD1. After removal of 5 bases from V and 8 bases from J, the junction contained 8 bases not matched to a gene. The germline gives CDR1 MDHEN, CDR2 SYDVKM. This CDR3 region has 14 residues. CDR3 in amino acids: CASSPPGQDEKLFF. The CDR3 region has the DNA TGTGCCAGCAGTCCACCAGGACAGGACGAAAAACTGTTTTTT. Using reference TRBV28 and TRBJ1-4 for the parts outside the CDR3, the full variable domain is DVKVTQSSRYLVKRTGEKVFLECVQDMDHENMFWYRQDPGLGLRLIYFSYDVKMKEKGDIPEGYSVSREKKERFSLILESASTNQTSMYLCASSPPGQDEKLFFGSGTQLSVL.

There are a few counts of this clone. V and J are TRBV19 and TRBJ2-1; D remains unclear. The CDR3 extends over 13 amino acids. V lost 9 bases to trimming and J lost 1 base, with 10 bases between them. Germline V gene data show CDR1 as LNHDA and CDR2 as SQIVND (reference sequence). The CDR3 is CASRSLSYNEQFF. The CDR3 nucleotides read TGTGCCAGCCGGAGCTTATCCTACAATGAGCAGTTCTTC.